Below are 15 T cell receptor beta chains sequenced from a single sample in a study of blood T cell repertoires in COVID-19. Produced via immunoSEQ multiplex PCR; TCRdb's table is partial and in-frame only. This table holds 150,000 to 200,000 clones, roughly nine tenths found once. Sequences were obtained from peripheral blood. All receptors come from a man aged 55 to 69 with active or convalescent COVID-19.

The chain links TRBV7-6 to TRBJ2-2; 9 bases map to TRBD1. The V gene's germline CDR1 is SGHVS and CDR2 FNYEAQ. J was trimmed by 7 bases and V by 5 bases; bases with no gene match: 5. CDR3 length: 14 amino acids. CDR3 residues: CASSPGQGGGELFF. The CDR3 DNA follows: TGTGCCAGCAGCCCGGGACAGGGTGGCGGGGAGCTGTTTTTT.

The chain combines TRBV5-1 with TRBJ2-1; 7 bases are shared with TRBD2. Germline assignment: CDR1 SGHRS and CDR2 YFSETQ. This CDR3 has 15 residues. Germline trimming cut 4 bases from V and 10 bases from J; bases unmatched to any gene: 14. The CDR3 sequence is CASSDRDYAFDEQFF. Written as DNA, the CDR3 is TGCGCCAGCAGCGACCGGGACTACGCCTTCGACGAGCAGTTCTTC.

This clone is a singleton in its sample. V usage is TRBV11-2 and J usage is TRBJ1-1; D may be TRBD1 (6 bases). Between the trimmed V and J ends, which lost 6 bases and 1 base, there was a span of 15 bases. CDR1 and CDR2 from the germline V gene are SGHAT and FQNNGV. The CDR3 totals 15 residues. CDR3: CASRPQGFWNTEAFF. The DNA for the CDR3 is TGTGCCAGCAGACCACAGGGTTTCTGGAACACTGAAGCTTTCTTT.

The chain links TRBV18 to TRBJ1-5, with D perhaps TRBD1 (6 bases). The CDR3 has 15 amino acids. Germline loops: CDR1 KGHSH, CDR2 LQKENI. V was shortened by 1 base and J by 8 bases, with 15 bases between the two germline ends. CDR3 region: CASSPQEQAGEPQHF. CDR3 in DNA: TGTGCCAGCTCACCACAGGAACAAGCAGGGGAGCCCCAGCATTTT. The full variable domain, in which reference TRBV18 and TRBJ1-5 provide the parts outside the CDR3, is NAGVMQNPRHLVRRRGQEARLRCSPMKGHSHVYWYRQLPEEGLKFMVYLQKENIIDESGMPKERFSAEFPKEGPSILRIQQVVRGDSAAYFCASSPQEQAGEPQHFGDGTRLSIL.

V and J are TRBV5-4 and TRBJ2-1; 16 nucleotides agree with TRBD2. The CDR3 sequence is 17 residues long. The trim removed 0 bases at V and 5 bases at J, leaving 2 bases unmatched. CDR1 is SGHNT, CDR2 YYREEE, per germline (reference sequence). The CDR3 DNA reads TGTGCCAGCAGCTTGGAGGGACTAGCGGGAGGGAACAATGAGCAGTTCTTC. Protein: CASSLEGLAGGNNEQFF. Filled out from reference TRBV5-4 and TRBJ2-1, the complete variable domain reads ETGVTQSPTHLIKTRGQQVTLRCSSQSGHNTVSWYQQALGQGPQFIFQYYREEENGRGNFPPRFSGLQFPNYSSELNVNALELDDSALYLCASSLEGLAGGNNEQFFGPGTRLTVL.

This clone came up once. The gene calls are TRBV7-8 and TRBJ1-1; the D gene is possibly TRBD1 (5 bases). Trimming stripped 5 bases from V and 1 base from J, with 11 bases between. The CDR3 runs to 14 residues. CDR1 and CDR2 (germline): SGHVS, FQNEAQ. CDR3 DNA sequence: TGTGCCAGCAGCCTCAGGGAGGGGAACACTGAAGCTTTCTTT. Translated, it gives CASSLREGNTEAFF.

V and J are TRBV5-1 and TRBJ2-2; TRBD2 matches at 9 bases. This CDR3 has 14 amino acids. CDR1 and CDR2 (germline): SGHRS, YFSETQ. V lost 6 bases, J lost 7 bases, and 7 bases stayed unmatched. CDR3 in amino acids: CASTGTSFIGELFF. DNA for the CDR3: TGCGCCAGCACCGGGACTAGCTTTATCGGGGAGCTGTTTTTT.

A remark on this clone: One junction end does not reproduce the germline sequence, and a read error may be involved. This CDR3 is CASSQDLRRGSEDF. CDR3 in DNA: TGTGCCAGCAGCCAAGATTTAAGGAGGGGCTCGGAGGATTTT. The V gene is TRBV4-2, the J gene TRBJ1-4, with a possible D match to TRBD1 (5 bases). Germline values: CDR1 LGHNA, CDR2 YNFKEQ. The CDR3 loop spans 14 amino acids.

The chain joins TRBV28 to TRBJ1-5, with 7 bases lining up with TRBD1. The J segment lost 4 bases and the V segment lost 6 bases, leaving 3 bases of the junction unmatched. The germline V gene has CDR1 MDHEN and CDR2 SYDVKM. The CDR3 covers 13 residues. CDR3 sequence: CASRQGTNQPQHF. The CDR3 DNA reads as TGTGCCAGCAGACAGGGGACTAATCAGCCCCAGCATTTT.

The chain is built from TRBV5-8 and TRBJ2-3; perhaps TRBD1 as D (7 bases). Trimming removed 0 bases from V and 2 bases from J, with 16 bases in between. The CDR3 runs to 17 residues. CDR1 and CDR2 (germline): SGHTS, YDEGEE. In DNA form, the CDR3 reads TGTGCCAGCAGCTTGGGAGGGGGCGGGGCGGCCACAGATACGCAGTATTTT. Its translation: CASSLGGGGAATDTQYF. Full variable domain (missing parts from reference TRBV5-8 and TRBJ2-3): EAGVTQSPTHLIKTRGQQATLRCSPISGHTSVYWYQQALGLGLQFLLWYDEGEERNRGNFPPRFSGRQFPNYSSELNVNALELEDSALYLCASSLGGGGAATDTQYFGPGTRLTVL.

The chain joins TRBV4-1 to TRBJ2-1; the D gene is possibly TRBD2 (5 bases). Per the germline V gene, CDR1 is MGHRA and CDR2 is YSYEKL. CDR3 length equals 14 residues. The V and J ends lost 2 bases and 8 bases respectively, with 13 bases between them. CDR3 region: CASSQRVRADEQFF. CDR3 DNA sequence: TGCGCCAGCAGCCAAAGGGTGAGGGCCGATGAGCAGTTCTTC.

V is TRBV19 and J is TRBJ1-1; D might be TRBD1 (5 bases). Trimming stripped 3 bases from V and 2 bases from J, with 10 bases between. The CDR3 covers 14 residues. Germline CDR1 LNHDA, CDR2 SQIVND (reference sequence). The CDR3 loop reads CASSISRANTEAFF. CDR3 DNA: TGTGCCAGTAGTATCAGCAGGGCAAACACTGAAGCTTTCTTT. Looking up the rest from reference TRBV19 and TRBJ1-1 gives the full variable domain: DGGITQSPKYLFRKEGQNVTLSCEQNLNHDAMYWYRQDPGQGLRLIYYSQIVNDFQKGDIAEGYSVSREKKESFPLTVTSAQKNPTAFYLCASSISRANTEAFFGQGTRLTVV.

The V gene is TRBV9, the J gene TRBJ2-5; possible D gene TRBD2, 7 bases. This CDR3 is 14 amino acids long. The V and J ends lost 1 base and 5 bases respectively, with 12 bases between them. Germline V gene sequence: CDR1 SGDLS, CDR2 YYNGEE. The CDR3 here is CASSVPGGGETQYF. In DNA form, the CDR3 reads TGTGCCAGCAGCGTACCGGGGGGCGGGGAGACCCAGTACTTC.

This rearrangement joins TRBV7-6 to TRBJ2-7, with 7 bases fitting TRBD1. The V gene end was trimmed by 2 bases and the J gene end by 3 bases; junction bases not matched to a gene: 7. The length of the CDR3 is 15 residues. CDR1 is SGHVS, CDR2 FNYEAQ, per germline. The DNA for the CDR3 is TGTGCCAGCAGCTTAAATCCCCGGGACAGCTACGAGCAGTACTTC. Its translation is CASSLNPRDSYEQYF.

V gene TRBV5-1 combines with J gene TRBJ2-7, with a tentative D call TRBD2 (6 bases). The ends were cut back, 1 base at V and 2 bases at J, with 13 bases in the middle. The CDR3 runs 15 residues. CDR1 is SGHRS and CDR2 is YFSETQ in the germline V gene. The CDR3 nucleotides read TGCGCCAGCAGCTTGCAGGCGGGGCCTACCTACGAGCAGTACTTC. This codes for CASSLQAGPTYEQYF.